This entry describes one T cell receptor beta chain. What it binds is not known. These data are taken from a study of radiotherapy plus CTLA-4 blockade in lung cancer. Turning to the study itself: An objective response was seen in 15% to 20% of patients, and disease control in about 31%.

TCRdb keeps only in-frame clones here, not all; method: immunoSEQ multiplex PCR. Found here are roughly 62,000 clones, roughly 80% of them singletons; the top ten hold 4% to 5%. Patients had chemo-refractory metastatic non-small-cell lung cancer and received focal radiation plus CTLA-4 blockade that used ipilimumab. The CDR3 length is 18 residues. Germline CDR1 LNHNV, CDR2 YYDKDF (reference sequence). Trimming shortened V by 6 bases and J by 0 bases, and 23 bases separated the two germline ends. Broader study findings: Radiotherapy with ipilimumab was followed by blood expansion of tumor-derived clones.

Material: peripheral blood, obtained from a patient treated with radiotherapy plus ipilimumab. This chain joins TRBV15 and TRBJ1-1; possible D gene TRBD1, 5 bases. This clonotype originated in a human donor with non-small cell lung cancer who had a complete response to radiotherapy plus ipilimumab. CDR3 protein: CATSPNIRGPSMNTEAFF. The DNA of the CDR3 is TGTGCCACCAGTCCAAACATTAGGGGCCCTTCAATGAACACTGAAGCTTTCTTT.